The 24 T cell receptor beta chains listed next were all sequenced from one sample in a study of T cell responses to AZD1222 COVID-19 vaccine. Method: immunoSEQ multiplex PCR; TCRdb's copy keeps in-frame clones and lacks some. The sample carries tens of thousands of clones, approximately 89% recorded once. The source material was peripheral blood, sampled 28 days after the second AZD1222 dose. Receptors were obtained from an adult who received the AZD1222 COVID-19 vaccine.

V is TRBV28 and J is TRBJ1-2, with D uncertain. V was clipped by 5 bases and J by 5 bases, with 6 bases between them. The V gene's germline CDR1 is MDHEN and CDR2 SYDVKM. This CDR3 has 11 amino acids. The CDR3 region is CASSPSYGYTF. The CDR3 nucleotides are TGTGCCAGCAGTCCGAGTTATGGCTACACCTTC.

V gene TRBV19 combines with J gene TRBJ1-4, with no clear D. V lost 5 bases and J 5 bases, leaving 9 bases between the germline ends. Germline V gene sequence: CDR1 LNHDA, CDR2 SQIVND (reference sequence). The CDR3 is 13 amino acids. The CDR3 DNA reads as TGTGCCAGTAGTGCCACGATCAATGAAAAACTGTTTTTT. Its translation: CASSATINEKLFF.

The gene calls are TRBV7-2 and TRBJ2-4, with D perhaps being TRBD1 or TRBD2 (5 bases each). Deletions cut 6 bases from V and 2 bases from J, with 11 bases between. CDR1 and CDR2 (germline): SGHTA, FQGNSA. The CDR3 covers 14 residues. CDR3 nucleotide sequence: TGTGCCAGCAGGCCCCCGGGACCCAAAAACATTCAGTACTTC. Translating gives CASRPPGPKNIQYF.

The chain links TRBV6-5 to TRBJ1-2; TRBD1 agrees at 8 bases. V was pared by 3 bases and J by 0 bases, with 3 bases of the junction left unmatched. Germline loops: CDR1 MNHEY, CDR2 SVGAGI. The CDR3 has 15 amino acids. DNA of the CDR3: TGTGCCAGCAGTTATGACAGGGGAACTAACTATGGCTACACCTTC. Translated, it gives CASSYDRGTNYGYTF.

The genes are TRBV5-5 and TRBJ2-1, with D possibly TRBD2 on 5 matching bases. Between the trimmed V and J ends, which lost 0 bases and 2 bases, there was a span of 18 bases. The CDR3 is 18 amino acids. Germline V gene lookup returns CDR1 SGHKS and CDR2 YYEKEE (reference sequence). This chain's CDR3 is CASSLESQRNLPYNEQFF. The DNA of the CDR3 is TGTGCCAGCAGCTTGGAGAGCCAGCGGAACCTACCCTACAATGAGCAGTTCTTC.

This chain connects TRBV28 to TRBJ1-2, with D perhaps matching TRBD1 (6 bases). The CDR3 runs to 14 residues. Trimming left V 3 bases short and J 7 bases short, with 15 bases between. Per the germline V gene, CDR1 is MDHEN and CDR2 is SYDVKM. The CDR3 region is CASSLQGLISGYTF. The CDR3 bases are TGTGCCAGCAGTTTGCAGGGGCTAATCAGTGGCTACACCTTC.

This clone was recorded once. V and J are TRBV9 and TRBJ2-6; D unresolved. The CDR3 spans 15 residues. V was cut by 0 bases and J by 4 bases, with 8 bases left in between. Germline V gene data show CDR1 as SGDLS and CDR2 as YYNGEE. CDR3 loop: CASSVAQAGANVLTF. The CDR3 nucleotides read TGTGCCAGCAGCGTAGCCCAGGCGGGGGCCAACGTCCTGACTTTC.

The rearrangement joins TRBV3-1 (or the pseudogene TRBV3-2) to TRBJ1-2, with D perhaps TRBD1 (6 bases). The CDR3 is 14 amino acids. Trimming stripped 2 bases from V and 2 bases from J, with 9 bases between. Looked up from germline, CDR1 is LGHDT and CDR2 is YNNKEL (reference sequence). CDR3 coding DNA: TGTGCCAGCAGCCAAAGGGGGAGGAACTATGGCTACACCTTC. Its protein product is CASSQRGRNYGYTF.

The V gene is TRBV7-2, the J gene TRBJ1-3; D not resolved. The CDR3 covers 18 residues. The V end lost 2 bases, the J end lost 3 bases, and 20 bases lay between the germline ends. Looked up from germline, CDR1 is SGHTA and CDR2 is FQGNSA. The CDR3 region is CASSLRALGPPSGNTIYF. In DNA form, the CDR3 reads TGTGCCAGCAGCTTAAGGGCCCTAGGGCCTCCAAGTGGAAACACCATATATTTT.

This clone was recorded a few times. The chain joins TRBV30 to TRBJ2-7; TRBD1 is a possible D gene (5 bases). This CDR3 has 13 residues. The germline CDR1 and CDR2 sequences are GTSNPN and SVGIG (reference sequence). V was cut by 0 bases and J by 4 bases, with 10 bases left in between. CDR3 DNA: TGTGCCTGGAGTGTTGGGGCAGGTTACGAGCAGTACGTC. Translation gives CAWSVGAGYEQYV.

There are a few counts of this clone. The gene calls are TRBV19 and TRBJ2-1; 7 bases fit TRBD2. The CDR3 has 16 amino acids. Germline V gene sequence: CDR1 LNHDA, CDR2 SQIVND (reference sequence). The V segment lost 3 bases and the J segment 6 bases; nucleotides outside the gene matches: 11. CDR3 nucleotide sequence: TGTGCCAGTAGTATCCAGGCAGGGAGGGCTTCCAATGAGCAGTTCTTC. This translates into CASSIQAGRASNEQFF.

This clone was seen a single time. The genes are TRBV5-1 and TRBJ2-2; tentatively, D is TRBD1 (6 bases). Germline-derived CDR1 and CDR2 are SGHRS and YFSETQ. Trimming left V 2 bases short and J 0 bases short, with 11 bases between. This CDR3 is built from 16 residues. The CDR3 reads CASSFTGRANTGELFF. The CDR3 region has the DNA TGCGCCAGCAGCTTCACAGGGCGGGCGAACACCGGGGAGCTGTTTTTT.

The chain uses TRBV10-3 and TRBJ1-1; no clear D gene. CDR1 and CDR2 from the germline V gene are ENHRY and SYGVKD. CDR3 length equals 11 residues. Deletions cut 3 bases from V and 3 bases from J, with 2 bases between. CDR3 protein: CAISDHTEAFF. CDR3 sequence (DNA): TGTGCCATCAGTGACCACACTGAAGCTTTCTTT.

The chain combines TRBV27 with TRBJ2-1, with a possible D match to TRBD1 (5 bases). The germline V gene encodes CDR1 MNHEY and CDR2 SMNVEV (reference sequence). Trimming removed 7 bases from V and 6 bases from J, with 10 bases in between. The CDR3 runs 12 residues. The CDR3 is CASTGYGNEQFF. The CDR3 nucleotides are TGTGCCAGCACAGGGTATGGCAATGAGCAGTTCTTC.

The chain links TRBV28 to TRBJ2-2; possible D gene TRBD2, 7 bases. Germline V lookup: CDR1 MDHEN, CDR2 SYDVKM. The V gene lost 6 bases and the J gene lost 6 bases, with 23 bases spanning the gap. This CDR3 is built from 17 residues. The CDR3 nucleotides are TGTGCCAGCAGCCCCATGAAAGGGGGGGGTGAGCCCGGGGAGCTGTTTTTT. It translates to CASSPMKGGGEPGELFF.

The V gene is TRBV27, the J gene TRBJ1-2; 7 bases map to TRBD1. Unmatched junction bases numbered 8, after V lost 6 bases and J lost 7 bases. This CDR3 spans 13 amino acids. Germline CDR1 MNHEY, CDR2 SMNVEV (reference sequence). The CDR3 is CASSRDRAFGYTF. In DNA form, the CDR3 reads TGTGCCAGCAGCAGAGACAGGGCCTTTGGCTACACCTTC.

This clone was seen only once. This chain joins TRBV5-1 and TRBJ2-3, with D perhaps assigned TRBD1 or TRBD2 (5 bases each). V lost 4 bases and J 2 bases, leaving 11 bases between the germline ends. The CDR3 consists of 14 residues. Germline lookup yields CDR1 SGHRS and CDR2 YFSETQ. The CDR3 DNA reads TGCGCCAGCAGCCTAGGGACGGACACAGATACGCAGTATTTT. Protein product: CASSLGTDTDTQYF.

The J gene is TRBJ2-6, the V gene TRBV16; 11 bases are a match to TRBD1. V lost 4 bases and J lost 4; bases outside the gene matches: 12. The CDR3 runs 19 residues. The germline V gene encodes CDR1 KGHSY and CDR2 FQNENV. The CDR3: CASSPWGTGGLTGANVLTF. The CDR3 bases are TGTGCCAGCAGCCCCTGGGGGACAGGGGGTTTGACGGGGGCCAACGTCCTGACTTTC.

The J gene is TRBJ2-6, the V gene TRBV3-1 (or the pseudogene TRBV3-2); 8 positions match TRBD1. Germline V gene sequence: CDR1 LGHDT, CDR2 YNNKEL (reference sequence). The CDR3 runs to 18 residues. V lost 4 bases and J lost 1; bases outside the gene matches: 9. Here the CDR3 reads CASSLHGQGSSGANVLTF. The CDR3 nucleotides read TGTGCCAGCAGCCTACACGGACAGGGCTCTTCTGGGGCCAACGTCCTGACTTTC.

The V and J genes are TRBV15 and TRBJ1-2; D is possibly TRBD1 (5 bases). The CDR3 consists of 14 residues. Per germline, CDR1 LNHNV and CDR2 YYDKDF (reference sequence). V was shortened by 7 bases and J by 6 bases, with 18 bases between the two germline ends. CDR3 amino acids: CATTEGRGEDGYTF. CDR3 nucleotide sequence: TGTGCCACCACGGAGGGGAGGGGTGAGGATGGCTACACCTTC.

This chain links TRBV10-3 with TRBJ1-2; 9 bases fit TRBD1. There are 13 residues in the CDR3. V lost 10 bases and J lost 6; bases outside the gene matches: 9. The V gene's germline CDR1 is ENHRY and CDR2 SYGVKD. The CDR3 DNA is TGTGCCACCACAGGGGGCGCGACTGATGGCTACACCTTC. The encoded protein is CATTGGATDGYTF.

The chain employs TRBV30 and TRBJ2-7, with D perhaps TRBD1 (5 bases). The CDR3 totals 14 residues. The germline gives CDR1 GTSNPN, CDR2 SVGIG (reference sequence). The ends were cut back, 0 bases at V and 2 bases at J, with 11 bases in the middle. CDR3 sequence reads: CAWSVGARTYEQYF. The CDR3 nucleotides read TGTGCCTGGAGTGTTGGGGCGCGAACCTACGAGCAGTACTTC. Using reference TRBV30 and TRBJ2-7 for the parts outside the CDR3, the full variable domain is SQTIHQWPATLVQPVGSPLSLECTVEGTSNPNLYWYRQAAGRGLQLLFYSVGIGQISSEVPQNLSASRPQDRQFILSSKKLLLSDSGFYLCAWSVGARTYEQYFGPGTRLTVT.

This chain connects TRBV6-5 to TRBJ2-7; D remains unclear. V lost 6 bases and J lost 6, with 15 bases in between. The CDR3 sequence is 13 residues long. Germline loops: CDR1 MNHEY, CDR2 SVGAGI. The CDR3 spells CASRLSTHGEQYV. DNA for the CDR3: TGTGCCAGCAGACTATCGACCCATGGCGAGCAGTACGTC.

This chain uses TRBV6-5 with TRBJ1-1; D is undetermined. V lost 6 bases, J lost 2 bases, and 13 bases lay in between. CDR1 and CDR2 from the germline V gene are MNHEY and SVGAGI. The CDR3 is 14 residues long. The CDR3 reads CASRNSGFNTEAFF. The DNA of the CDR3 is TGTGCCAGCAGAAACTCGGGGTTCAACACTGAAGCTTTCTTT.